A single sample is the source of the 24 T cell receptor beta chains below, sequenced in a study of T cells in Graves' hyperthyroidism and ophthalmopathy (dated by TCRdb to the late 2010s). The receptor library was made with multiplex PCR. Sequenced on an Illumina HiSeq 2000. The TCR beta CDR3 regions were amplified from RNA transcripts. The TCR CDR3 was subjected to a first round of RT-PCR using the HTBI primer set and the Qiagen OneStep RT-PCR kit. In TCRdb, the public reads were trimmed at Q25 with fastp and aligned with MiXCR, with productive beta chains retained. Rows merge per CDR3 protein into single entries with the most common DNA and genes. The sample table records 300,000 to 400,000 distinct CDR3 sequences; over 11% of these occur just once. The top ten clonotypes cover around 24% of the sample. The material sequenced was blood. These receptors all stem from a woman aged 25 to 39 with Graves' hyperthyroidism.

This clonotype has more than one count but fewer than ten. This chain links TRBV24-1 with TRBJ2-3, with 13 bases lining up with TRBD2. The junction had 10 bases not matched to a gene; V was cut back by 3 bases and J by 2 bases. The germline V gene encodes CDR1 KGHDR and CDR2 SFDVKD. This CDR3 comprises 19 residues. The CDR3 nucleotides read TGTGCCACCAGTGATGCCCCGGGACTAGCGGGACTGATCACAGATACGCAGTATTTT. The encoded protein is CATSDAPGLAGLITDTQYF.

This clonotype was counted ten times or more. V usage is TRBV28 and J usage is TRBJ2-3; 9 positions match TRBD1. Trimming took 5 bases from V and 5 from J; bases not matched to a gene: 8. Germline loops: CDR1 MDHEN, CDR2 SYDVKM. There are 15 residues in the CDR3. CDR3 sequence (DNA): TGTGCCAGCAGTGGGGCCGGGACAGGGCGAGATACGCAGTATTTT. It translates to CASSGAGTGRDTQYF.

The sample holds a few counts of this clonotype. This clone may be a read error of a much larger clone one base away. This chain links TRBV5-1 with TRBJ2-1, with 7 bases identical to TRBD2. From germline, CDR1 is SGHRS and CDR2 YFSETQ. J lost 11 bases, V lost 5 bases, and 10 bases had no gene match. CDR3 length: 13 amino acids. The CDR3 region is CASRAGATNKQFF. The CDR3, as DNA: TGCGCCAGCAGGGCGGGAGCGACGAATAAGCAGTTCTTC.

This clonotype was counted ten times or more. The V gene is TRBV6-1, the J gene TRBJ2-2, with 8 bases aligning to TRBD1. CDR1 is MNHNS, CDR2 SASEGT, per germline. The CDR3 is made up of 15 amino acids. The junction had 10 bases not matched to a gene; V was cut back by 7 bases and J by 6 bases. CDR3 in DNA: TGTGCCAGCACTACAGGGGGTGAAGAGGCCGGGGAGCTGTTTTTT. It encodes CASTTGGEEAGELFF.

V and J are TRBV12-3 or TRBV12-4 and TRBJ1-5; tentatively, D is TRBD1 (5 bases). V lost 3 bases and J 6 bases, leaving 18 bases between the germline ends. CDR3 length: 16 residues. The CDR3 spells CASSLMGPLLSQPQHF. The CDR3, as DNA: TGTGCCAGCAGTTTGATGGGACCGCTCTTAAGTCAGCCCCAGCATTTT.

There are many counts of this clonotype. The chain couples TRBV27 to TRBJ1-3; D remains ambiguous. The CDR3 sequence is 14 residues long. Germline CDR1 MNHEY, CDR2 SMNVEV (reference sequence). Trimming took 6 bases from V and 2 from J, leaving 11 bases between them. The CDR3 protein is CASSQWSTGNTIYF. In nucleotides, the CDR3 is TGTGCCAGCAGCCAGTGGAGCACTGGAAACACCATATATTTT.

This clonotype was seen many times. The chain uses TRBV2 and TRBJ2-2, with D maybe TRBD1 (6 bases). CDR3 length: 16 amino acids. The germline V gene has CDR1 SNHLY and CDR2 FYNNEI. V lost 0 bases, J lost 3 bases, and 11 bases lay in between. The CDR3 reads CASSEALQGHTGELFF. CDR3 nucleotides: TGTGCCAGCAGTGAAGCGCTTCAGGGGCACACCGGGGAGCTGTTTTTT. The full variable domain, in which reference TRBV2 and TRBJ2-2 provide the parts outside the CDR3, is EPEVTQTPSHQVTQMGQEVILRCVPISNHLYFYWYRQILGQKVEFLVSFYNNEISEKSEIFDDQFSVERPDGSNFTLKIRSTKLEDSAMYFCASSEALQGHTGELFFGEGSRLTVL.

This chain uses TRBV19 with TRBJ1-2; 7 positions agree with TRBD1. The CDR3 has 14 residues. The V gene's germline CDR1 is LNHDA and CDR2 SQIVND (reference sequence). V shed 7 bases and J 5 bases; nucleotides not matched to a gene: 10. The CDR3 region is CASKAPGQTYGYTF. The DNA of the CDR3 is TGTGCCAGTAAAGCTCCGGGACAGACTTATGGCTACACCTTC.

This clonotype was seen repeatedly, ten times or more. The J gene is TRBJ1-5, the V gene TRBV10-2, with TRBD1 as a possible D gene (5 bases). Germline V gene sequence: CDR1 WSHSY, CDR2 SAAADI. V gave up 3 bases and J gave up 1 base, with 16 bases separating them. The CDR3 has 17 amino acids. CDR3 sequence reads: CASSESGSVRSNQPQHF. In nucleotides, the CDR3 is TGCGCCAGCAGTGAATCAGGGTCGGTCAGGAGCAATCAGCCCCAGCATTTT.

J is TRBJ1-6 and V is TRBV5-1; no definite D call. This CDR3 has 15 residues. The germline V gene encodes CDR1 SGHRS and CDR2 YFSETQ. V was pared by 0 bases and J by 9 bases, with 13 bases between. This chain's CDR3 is CASSLADPGGSPLHF. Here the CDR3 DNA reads TGCGCCAGCAGCTTGGCGGATCCGGGAGGTTCACCCCTCCACTTT. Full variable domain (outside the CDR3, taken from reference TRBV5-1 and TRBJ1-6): KAGVTQTPRYLIKTRGQQVTLSCSPISGHRSVSWYQQTPGQGLQFLFEYFSETQRNKGNFPGRFSGRQFSNSRSEMNVSTLELGDSALYLCASSLADPGGSPLHFGNGTRLTVT.

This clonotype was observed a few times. The CDR3 protein is CASFYRGRSTEAFF. In DNA form, the CDR3 reads TGTGCCAGCTTTTACAGGGGTCGTAGTACTGAAGCTTTCTTT. This sequence joins TRBV13 and TRBJ1-1; 7 bases are a match to TRBD1. The CDR3 covers 14 residues. Germline V gene data show CDR1 as PRHDT and CDR2 as FYEKMQ (reference sequence). V shed 8 bases and J 5 bases; nucleotides not matched to a gene: 11. The whole variable domain, filled in from reference TRBV13 and TRBJ1-1, reads AAGVIQSPRHLIKEKRETATLKCYPIPRHDTVYWYQQGPGQDPQFLISFYEKMQSDKGSIPDRFSAQQFSDYHSELNMSSLELGDSALYFCASFYRGRSTEAFFGQGTRLTVV.

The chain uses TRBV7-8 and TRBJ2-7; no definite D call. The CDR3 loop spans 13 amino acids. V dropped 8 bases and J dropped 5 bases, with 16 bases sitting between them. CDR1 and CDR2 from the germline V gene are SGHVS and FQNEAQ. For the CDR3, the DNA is TGTGCCAGCCGACCTGGAGCAACCGACGAGCAGTACTTC. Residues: CASRPGATDEQYF.

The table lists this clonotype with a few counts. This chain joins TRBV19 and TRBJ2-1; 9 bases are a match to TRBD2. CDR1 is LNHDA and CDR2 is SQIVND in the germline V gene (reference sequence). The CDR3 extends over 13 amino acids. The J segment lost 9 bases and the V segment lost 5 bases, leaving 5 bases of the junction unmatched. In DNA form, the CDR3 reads TGTGCCAGTAGTCCGGGACTAGCTGTTGAGCAGTTCTTC. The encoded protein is CASSPGLAVEQFF. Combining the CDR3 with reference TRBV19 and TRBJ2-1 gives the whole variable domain DGGITQSPKYLFRKEGQNVTLSCEQNLNHDAMYWYRQDPGQGLRLIYYSQIVNDFQKGDIAEGYSVSREKKESFPLTVTSAQKNPTAFYLCASSPGLAVEQFFGPGTRLTVL.

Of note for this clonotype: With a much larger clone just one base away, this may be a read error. The CDR3 bases are TGTGCTAGTGGTTTGGGCGGGGGACCCTACGATGAGCAGTTCTTC. Translating gives CASGLGGGPYDEQFF. The rearrangement uses TRBV12-5 and TRBJ2-1; TRBD2 matches at 7 bases. Per germline, CDR1 LGHNT and CDR2 FRNRAP. This CDR3 spans 15 amino acids.

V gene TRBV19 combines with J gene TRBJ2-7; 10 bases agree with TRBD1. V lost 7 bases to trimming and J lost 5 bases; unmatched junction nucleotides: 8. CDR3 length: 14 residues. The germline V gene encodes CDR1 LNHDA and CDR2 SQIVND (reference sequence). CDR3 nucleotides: TGTGCCAGTACAGCGACAGGGGGCGCGAACGAGCAGTACTTC. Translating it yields CASTATGGANEQYF.

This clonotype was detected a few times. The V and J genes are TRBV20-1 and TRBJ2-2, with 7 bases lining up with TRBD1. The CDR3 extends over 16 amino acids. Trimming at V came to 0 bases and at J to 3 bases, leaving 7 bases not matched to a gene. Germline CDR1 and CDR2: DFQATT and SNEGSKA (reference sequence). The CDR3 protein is CSARDLGGGHTGELFF. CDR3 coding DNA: TGCAGTGCTAGAGATCTAGGGGGCGGTCACACCGGGGAGCTGTTTTTT.

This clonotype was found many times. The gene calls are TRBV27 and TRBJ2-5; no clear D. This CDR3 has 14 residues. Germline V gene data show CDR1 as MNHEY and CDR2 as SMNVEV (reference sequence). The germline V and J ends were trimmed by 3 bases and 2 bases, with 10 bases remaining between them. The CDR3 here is CASSFAYGQETQYF. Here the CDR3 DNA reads TGTGCCAGCAGTTTTGCCTATGGGCAAGAGACCCAGTACTTC.

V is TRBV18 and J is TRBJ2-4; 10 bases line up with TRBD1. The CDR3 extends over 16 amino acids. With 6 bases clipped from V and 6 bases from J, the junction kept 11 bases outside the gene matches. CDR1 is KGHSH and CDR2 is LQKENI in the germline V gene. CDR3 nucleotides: TGTGCCAGCTCCCCCCGGGACAGGGGCGGGAGAAACATTCAGTACTTC. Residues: CASSPRDRGGRNIQYF.

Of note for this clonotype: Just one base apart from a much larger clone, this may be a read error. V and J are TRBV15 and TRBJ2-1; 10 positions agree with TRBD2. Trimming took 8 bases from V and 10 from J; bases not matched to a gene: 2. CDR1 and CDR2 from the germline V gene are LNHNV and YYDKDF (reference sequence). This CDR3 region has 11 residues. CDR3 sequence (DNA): TGTGCCACCTTAGCGGGAGGAGAGCAGTTCTTC. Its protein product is CATLAGGEQFF.

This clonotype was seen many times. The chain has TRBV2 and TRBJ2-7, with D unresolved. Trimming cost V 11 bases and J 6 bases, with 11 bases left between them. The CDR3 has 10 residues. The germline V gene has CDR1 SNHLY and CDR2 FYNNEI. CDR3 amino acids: CAGILSEQYF. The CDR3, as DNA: TGTGCCGGGATTCTGTCCGAGCAGTACTTC.

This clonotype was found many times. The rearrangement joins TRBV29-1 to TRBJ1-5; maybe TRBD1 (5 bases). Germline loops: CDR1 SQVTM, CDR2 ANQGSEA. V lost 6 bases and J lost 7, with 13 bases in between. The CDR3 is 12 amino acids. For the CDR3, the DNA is TGCAGCGTCGGGGGGGGGGGACAGCCCCAGCATTTT. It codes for CSVGGGGQPQHF.

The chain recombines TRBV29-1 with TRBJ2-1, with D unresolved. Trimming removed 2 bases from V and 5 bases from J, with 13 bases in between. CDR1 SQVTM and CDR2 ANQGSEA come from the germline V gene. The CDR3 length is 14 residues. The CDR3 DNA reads TGCAGCGTTGAATTGGCAGAAAACCACAATGAGCAGTTCTTC. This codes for CSVELAENHNEQFF.

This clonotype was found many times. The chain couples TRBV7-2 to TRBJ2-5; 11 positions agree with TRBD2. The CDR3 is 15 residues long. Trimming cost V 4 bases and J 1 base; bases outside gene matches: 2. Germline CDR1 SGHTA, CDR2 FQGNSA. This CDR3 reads CASSSGTSGQETQYF. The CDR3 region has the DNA TGTGCCAGCAGCTCAGGGACTAGCGGCCAAGAGACCCAGTACTTC.

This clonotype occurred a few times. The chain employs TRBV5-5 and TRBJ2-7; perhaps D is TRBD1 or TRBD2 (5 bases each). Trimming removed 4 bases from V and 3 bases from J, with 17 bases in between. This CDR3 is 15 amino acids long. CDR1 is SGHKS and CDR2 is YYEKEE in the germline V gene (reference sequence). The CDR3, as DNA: TGTGCCAGCAGCCCCCCGGGACGCTCCGTCTACGAGCAGTACTTC. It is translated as CASSPPGRSVYEQYF.